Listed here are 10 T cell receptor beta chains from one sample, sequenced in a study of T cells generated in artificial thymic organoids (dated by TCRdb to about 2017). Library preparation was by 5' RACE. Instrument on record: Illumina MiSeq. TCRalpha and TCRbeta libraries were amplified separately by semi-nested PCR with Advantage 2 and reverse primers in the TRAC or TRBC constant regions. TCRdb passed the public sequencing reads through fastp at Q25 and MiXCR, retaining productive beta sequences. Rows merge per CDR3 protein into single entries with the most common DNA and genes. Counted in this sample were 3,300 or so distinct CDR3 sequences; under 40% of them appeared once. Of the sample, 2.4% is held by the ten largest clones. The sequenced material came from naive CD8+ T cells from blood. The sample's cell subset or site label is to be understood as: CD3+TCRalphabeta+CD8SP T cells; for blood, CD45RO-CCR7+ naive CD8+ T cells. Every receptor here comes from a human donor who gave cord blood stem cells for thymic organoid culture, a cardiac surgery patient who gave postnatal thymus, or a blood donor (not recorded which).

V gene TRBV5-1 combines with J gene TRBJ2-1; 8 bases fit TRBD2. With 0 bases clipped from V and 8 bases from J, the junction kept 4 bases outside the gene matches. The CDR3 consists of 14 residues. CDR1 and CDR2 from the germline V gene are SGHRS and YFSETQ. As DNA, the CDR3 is TGCGCCAGCAGCTTGGAACTAGCGGTGGATGAGCAGTTCTTC. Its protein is CASSLELAVDEQFF.

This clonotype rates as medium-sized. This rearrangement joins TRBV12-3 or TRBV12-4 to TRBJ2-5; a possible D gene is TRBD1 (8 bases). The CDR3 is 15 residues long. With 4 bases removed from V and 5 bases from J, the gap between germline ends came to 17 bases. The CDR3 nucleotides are TGTGCCAGCAGTTCAGGACAGGGAGGGACGGAGACCCAGTACTTC. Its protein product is CASSSGQGGTETQYF.

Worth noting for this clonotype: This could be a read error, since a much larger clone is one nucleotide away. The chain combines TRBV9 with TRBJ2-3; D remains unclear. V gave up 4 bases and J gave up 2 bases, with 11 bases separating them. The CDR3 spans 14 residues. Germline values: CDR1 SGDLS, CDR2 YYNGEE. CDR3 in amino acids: CASSLHGVTDTQYF. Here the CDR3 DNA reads TGTGCCAGCAGCCTCCATGGGGTCACAGATACGCAGTATTTT.

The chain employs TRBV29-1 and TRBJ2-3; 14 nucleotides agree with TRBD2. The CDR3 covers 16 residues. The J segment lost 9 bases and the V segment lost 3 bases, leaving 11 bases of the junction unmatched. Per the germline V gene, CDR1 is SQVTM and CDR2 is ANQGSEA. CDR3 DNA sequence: TGCAGCGTTGAGGGGACTAGCGGGAGTAGGATGGACACGCAGTATTTT. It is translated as CSVEGTSGSRMDTQYF.

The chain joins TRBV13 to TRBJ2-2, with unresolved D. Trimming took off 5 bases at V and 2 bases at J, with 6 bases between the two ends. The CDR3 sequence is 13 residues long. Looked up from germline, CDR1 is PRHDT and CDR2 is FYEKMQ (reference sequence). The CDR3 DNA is TGTGCCAGCAGCCCACCCAACACCGGGGAGCTGTTTTTT. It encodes CASSPPNTGELFF.

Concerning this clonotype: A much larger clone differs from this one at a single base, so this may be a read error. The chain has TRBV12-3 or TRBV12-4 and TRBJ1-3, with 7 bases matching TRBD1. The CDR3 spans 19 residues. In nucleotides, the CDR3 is TGTGCCAGCAGTTTCGGGACAGAGAAATCCCCAGTCTCTGGAAACACCACATATTTT. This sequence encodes CASSFGTEKSPVSGNTTYF.

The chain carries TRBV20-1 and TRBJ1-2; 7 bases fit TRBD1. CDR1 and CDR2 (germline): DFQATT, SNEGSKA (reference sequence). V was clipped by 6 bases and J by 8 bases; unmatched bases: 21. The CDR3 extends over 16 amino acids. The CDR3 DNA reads TGCAGTGCCAGCAGCCCCGGGACAGAGATGGTGGAAGGCTACACCTTC. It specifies CSASSPGTEMVEGYTF.

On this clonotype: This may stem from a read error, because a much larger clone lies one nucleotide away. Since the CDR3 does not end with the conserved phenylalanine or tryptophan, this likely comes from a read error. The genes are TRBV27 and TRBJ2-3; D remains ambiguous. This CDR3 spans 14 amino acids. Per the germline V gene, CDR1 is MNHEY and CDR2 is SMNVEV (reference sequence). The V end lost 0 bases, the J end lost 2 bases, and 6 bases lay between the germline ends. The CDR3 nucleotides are TGTGCCAGCAGTTTATCGTCCCCCACAGATACGCAGTATTCT. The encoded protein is CASSLSSPTDTQYS.

CDR3 bases: TGCGCCAGCAGCCAAGAGCGCGGGCGCGAGCAGTACTTC. Translation: CASSQERGREQYF. The chain uses TRBV4-3 and TRBJ2-7; tentatively, D is TRBD2 (5 bases). Per germline, CDR1 LGHNA and CDR2 YSLEER. Trimming removed 0 bases at V and 6 bases at J, with 9 bases between. The CDR3 has 13 residues.

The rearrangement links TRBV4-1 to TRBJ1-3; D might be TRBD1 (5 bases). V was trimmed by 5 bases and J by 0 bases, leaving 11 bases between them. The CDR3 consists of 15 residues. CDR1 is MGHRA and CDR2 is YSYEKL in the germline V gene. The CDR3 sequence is CASSMDTFSGNTIYF. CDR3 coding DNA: TGCGCCAGCAGCATGGACACCTTCTCTGGAAACACCATATATTTT.